The T cell receptor (beta chain) under discussion was sequenced for a study of T cell responses to AZD1222 COVID-19 vaccine. Study in general: Second-dose schedules of about 4 or about 12 weeks were combined. General study findings and limits: Unmutated variant regions are reportedly the target of nearly half of TCRs that are spike-specific. In a largely white British group with more females than males, clonal diversity was possibly underestimated. Baseline seropositives among AZD1222 recipients totaled only five to seven.

With respect to this clone: Its antigen is unknown.

The CDR3 spans 11 residues. Germline loops: CDR1 ENHRY, CDR2 SYGVKD. V lost 6 bases and J 4 bases, leaving 5 bases between the germline ends. Produced via immunoSEQ multiplex PCR; TCRdb's table is partial and in-frame only. The sample holds some 190,000 clones, roughly nine tenths seen once. The J gene is TRBJ2-3, the V gene TRBV10-3, with D uncertain. This TCR derives from an adult in good health. The sample in question was peripheral blood, obtained on day 0 of AZD1222 vaccination. In nucleotides, the CDR3 is TGTGCCATCAGGAATGCAGATACGCAGTATTTT. This sequence encodes CAIRNADTQYF.